This T cell receptor (beta chain) was documented in a study of blood T cells in healthy people across ages. Study conclusions and caveats: Conclusively comparing naive with antigen-experienced cells was impossible with unsorted PBMCs. The study lacked donor CMV status, which possibly confounded expanded clonotype changes.

Donation came from healthy Caucasian individuals in Russia who were aged roughly 6 to 95. Every donor provided 7.5 to 10 milliliters of peripheral blood. For the second PCR, which ran for about 6 to 11 cycles, a sample-barcoded 5' primer and a J-beta primer mix were used. A single record per CDR3 protein comes from TCRdb applying MiXCR to the 5' RACE reads. The sample includes roughly 1,300,000 distinct CDR3 sequences, approximately 59% of them seen just once. This CDR3 is 13 amino acids long. J lost 8 bases, V lost 6 bases, and 5 bases had no gene match. Germline loops: CDR1 SNHLY, CDR2 FYNNEI. About this clonotype: Its matching antigen is unknown.

Source material: blood. The chain carries TRBV2 and TRBJ1-4, with 8 positions matching TRBD1. This receptor was taken from a man younger than 30 in good health. CDR3 protein: CASRGQAGEKLFF. The CDR3 DNA sequence: TGTGCCAGCAGGGGACAGGCAGGGGAAAAACTGTTTTTT.